This T cell receptor (beta chain) was identified during a study of CD8+ T cells in alopecia areata. Treatment noted: oral pan-JAK inhibitor, 5-10 mg twice daily. Following RNA extraction, reverse transcription yielded cDNA that acted as the sequencing template. This table comes from immunoSEQ multiplex PCR, and its TCRdb copy is limited to in-frame clones, with some not included. The sample lists approximately 280,000 clones, 58% occurring once. Per the germline V gene, CDR1 is MGHDK and CDR2 is SYGVNS. V shed 3 bases and J shed 7 bases, with 12 bases lying between them. This CDR3 region has 13 residues.

The material sequenced was CD4+ T cells sorted from blood, taken at week 24, from a patient treated with tofacitinib. The chain uses TRBV25-1 and TRBJ1-1, with D possibly being TRBD1 (5 bases). The TCR sequence derives from a human donor with alopecia areata. CDR3 DNA: TGTGCCAGCAGTGACCCTGGGGCGAGTGAAGCTTTCTTT. Translation gives CASSDPGASEAFF.